This TCR beta chain was retrieved from a study of neurological immune-mediated disorders. TCRdb reprocessed the 5' RACE reads with MiXCR, giving one entry per CDR3 protein. The repertoire holds tens of thousands of distinct CDR3 sequences, with 3% to 4% as singletons. At least ten counts were recorded for this clonotype. In germline, CDR1 is LNHDA, CDR2 SQIVND (reference sequence). J lost 5 bases, V lost 5 bases, and 11 bases had no gene match. The CDR3 is made up of 16 amino acids. The source material was PBMCs. The chain links TRBV19 to TRBJ2-1, with 8 nucleotides matching TRBD2. This TCR derives from a man in his forties with multiple sclerosis. CDR3 nucleotides: TGTGCCAGTAGTCTCGGGACTAGGGTCCTTGACAATGAGCAGTTCTTC. Translated, it gives CASSLGTRVLDNEQFF.